The 10 T cell receptor beta chains reported below all come from one sample, sequenced in a study of blood T cells in healthy people across ages. PCR was performed a second time for about 7 to 12 cycles using a sample-barcoded 5' primer and a J-beta primer mix. One entry per CDR3 protein results from TCRdb running MiXCR on the 5' RACE reads. Of about 1 million distinct CDR3 sequences in the sample, roughly 45% were seen once. The sequenced sample was blood. These receptors all come from a woman aged 55 to 70 in good health.

The CDR3 is CASQRGDDYGYTF. As DNA, the CDR3 is TGTGCCAGCCAAAGGGGCGACGACTATGGCTACACCTTC. The gene calls are TRBV6-6 and TRBJ1-2, with D perhaps TRBD1 (5 bases). The CDR3 length is 13 residues. Trimming removed 8 bases from V and 3 bases from J, with 13 bases in between. Germline lookup yields CDR1 MNHNY and CDR2 SVGAGI (reference sequence).

This clonotype was observed a few times. The DNA for the CDR3 is TGTGCCATCAAGACTGGGAGCTCCTACGAGCAGTACTTC. Protein: CAIKTGSSYEQYF. The chain uses TRBV2 and TRBJ2-7; D might be TRBD2 (5 bases). CDR3 length equals 13 residues. Germline lookup yields CDR1 SNHLY and CDR2 FYNNEI. V dropped 10 bases and J dropped 0 bases, with 13 bases sitting between them.

At least ten counts were recorded for this clonotype. V is TRBV20-1 and J is TRBJ2-5, with TRBD2 matching 13 bases. V shed 2 bases and J 2 bases; nucleotides not matched to a gene: 14. In germline, CDR1 is DFQATT, CDR2 SNEGSKA (reference sequence). The CDR3 spans 19 residues. The CDR3 reads CSARRGLAGVIGPQETQYF. The CDR3 DNA sequence: TGCAGTGCTAGACGTGGACTAGCGGGAGTCATTGGCCCACAAGAGACCCAGTACTTC.

Only a few counts were recorded for this clonotype. The chain joins TRBV13 to TRBJ2-7; possible D gene TRBD1, 6 bases. The CDR3 consists of 14 residues. Trimming stripped 2 bases from V and 3 bases from J, with 11 bases between. Germline values: CDR1 PRHDT, CDR2 FYEKMQ (reference sequence). In DNA form, the CDR3 reads TGTGCCAGCAGCTTACCCCAGGGGAACTACGAGCAGTACTTC. This codes for CASSLPQGNYEQYF.

The sample holds many counts of this clonotype. The V call is TRBV11-2, the J call TRBJ2-7; a possible D gene is TRBD1 (5 bases). V lost 1 base to trimming and J lost 5 bases, with 12 bases between them. CDR3 size: 14 residues. In germline, CDR1 is SGHAT, CDR2 FQNNGV. CDR3 nucleotide sequence: TGTGCCAGCAGCTTAGGCGGCAGGGTCGACGAGCAGTACTTC. This codes for CASSLGGRVDEQYF. Based on the CDR3 plus reference TRBV11-2 and TRBJ2-7, the full variable domain is EAGVAQSPRYKIIEKRQSVAFWCNPISGHATLYWYQQILGQGPKLLIQFQNNGVVDDSQLPKDRFSAERLKGVDSTLKIQPAKLEDSAVYLCASSLGGRVDEQYFGPGTRLTVT.

In its sample, this clonotype was seen once. The CDR3 bases are TGTGCCAGCAGTGGGTACAGGGAGACGAGCAATCAGCCCCAGCATTTT. Translating it yields CASSGYRETSNQPQHF. The chain links TRBV6-1 to TRBJ1-5, with D perhaps TRBD1 (6 bases). The germline V gene encodes CDR1 MNHNS and CDR2 SASEGT. This CDR3 is built from 16 residues. Trimming left V 4 bases short and J 1 base short, with 14 bases between.

CDR3: CSVLGGEFNYGYTF. The CDR3 DNA follows: TGCAGCGTTTTGGGCGGGGAATTCAACTATGGCTACACCTTC. The chain couples TRBV29-1 to TRBJ1-2, with D unresolved. CDR1 SQVTM and CDR2 ANQGSEA come from the germline V gene. V was shortened by 5 bases and J by 2 bases, with 15 bases between the two germline ends. The CDR3 has 14 amino acids.

V usage is TRBV7-7 and J usage is TRBJ2-5; possibly TRBD2 for D (5 bases). Germline V gene data show CDR1 as SSHAT and CDR2 as FNYEAQ (reference sequence). Trimming stripped 1 base from V and 5 bases from J, with 11 bases between. This CDR3 spans 14 amino acids. In nucleotides, the CDR3 is TGTGCCAGCAGCTTAGACCCCGGCGGGGAGACCCAGTACTTC. Its protein product is CASSLDPGGETQYF. The complete variable domain, with remaining parts taken from reference TRBV7-7 and TRBJ2-5, reads GAGVSQSPRYKVTKRGQDVTLRCDPISSHATLYWYQQALGQGPEFLTYFNYEAQPDKSGLPSDRFSAERPEGSISTLTIQRTEQRDSAMYRCASSLDPGGETQYFGPGTRLLVL.

The V gene is TRBV15, the J gene TRBJ1-6; tentatively, D is TRBD1 (5 bases). This CDR3 is built from 14 residues. Trimming removed 4 bases from V and 7 bases from J, with 11 bases in between. Germline loops: CDR1 LNHNV, CDR2 YYDKDF (reference sequence). The CDR3 loop reads CATSTGRRNSPLHF. The CDR3 DNA follows: TGTGCCACCAGCACGGGACGACGGAATTCACCCCTCCACTTT.

The V gene is TRBV14, the J gene TRBJ2-2, with D possibly TRBD2 on 7 matching bases. The V gene's germline CDR1 is SGHDN and CDR2 FVKESK. V was shortened by 0 bases and J by 7 bases, with 15 bases between the two germline ends. This CDR3 comprises 16 residues. Written as DNA, the CDR3 is TGTGCCAGCAGCCAAGAGGGGGGGACACGGATCGGGGAGCTGTTTTTT. Translating gives CASSQEGGTRIGELFF.